The rows below give T cell receptor beta chains drawn from one sample of a study of vaccination and CD4 T cells after COVID-19. Using its own MiXCR run on the PCR reads, TCRdb lists one record per CDR3 protein. Of about 11,000 distinct CDR3 sequences listed, under 30% were seen once; the top ten hold 23%. Their antigens are not known. The specimen was cultured CD4+ T cells from blood. These receptors were collected from a human donor with COVID-19. CDR3s include the opening cysteine and the closing phenylalanine or tryptophan. The D gene is left open where the match is weak. The size entry is marked missing in some rows and otherwise reads once, few, many or a size class.

J: TRBJ1-2; V: TRBV7-2; D: TRBD1; size: .; DNA: TGTGCCAGCAGCGACCGACAGGGGGCATTTGGCTATGGCTACACCTTC; CDR3: CASSDRQGAFGYGYTF
J: TRBJ2-7; V: TRBV19; D: TRBD2; size: .; DNA: TGTGCCAGTAGTAGTCGAGTGTCCGGCGGGGGGCAAGGCGAGCAGTACTTC; CDR3: CASSSRVSGGGQGEQYF
J: TRBJ1-1; V: TRBV15; D: .; size: .; DNA: TGTGCCACCAGCAACCTACAAGGCACTGAAGCTTTCTTT; CDR3: CATSNLQGTEAFF
J: TRBJ1-2; V: TRBV20-1; D: TRBD1; size: few; DNA: TGCAGTGCTAGAGGCCAGACAGGGGACTATGGCTACACCTTC; CDR3: CSARGQTGDYGYTF
J: TRBJ2-1; V: TRBV12-3/TRBV12-4; D: TRBD2; size: .; DNA: TGTGCCAGCAGTTTACCCCTAGCGGGGGGCTACAATGAGCAGTTCTTC; CDR3: CASSLPLAGGYNEQFF
J: TRBJ2-3; V: TRBV6-1; D: .; size: .; DNA: TGTGCCAGCACAAGGGTTACTGGGGATACGCAGTATTTT; CDR3: CASTRVTGDTQYF
J: TRBJ1-6; V: TRBV5-6; D: .; size: .; DNA: TGTGCCAGCAGCTTCTGGGGGAATAATTCACCCCTCCACTTT; CDR3: CASSFWGNNSPLHF
J: TRBJ2-1; V: TRBV20-1; D: .; size: .; DNA: TGCAGTGTACTACGACCGCAAAGGGTCGATGAGCAGTTCTTC; CDR3: CSVLRPQRVDEQFF
J: TRBJ2-2; V: TRBV30; D: .; size: .; DNA: TGTGCCTGGAGCCCCACCCGGGAGCTGTTTTTT; CDR3: CAWSPTRELFF
J: TRBJ2-5; V: TRBV10-3; D: TRBD2; size: few; DNA: TGTGCCATCAGTGAGCGGCTAGCGGGGGAATCGTACCAAGAGACCCAGTACTTC; CDR3: CAISERLAGESYQETQYF
J: TRBJ2-7; V: TRBV6-5; D: TRBD1; size: .; DNA: TGTGCCAGCAGTTACTCCGGACAGGAGTACTTC; CDR3: CASSYSGQEYF
J: TRBJ1-1; V: TRBV6-2/TRBV6-3; D: TRBD1; size: .; DNA: TGTGCCAGCACTGACCGACAGGGGGTGAACACTGAAGCTTTCTTT; CDR3: CASTDRQGVNTEAFF
J: TRBJ1-1; V: TRBV11-3; D: .; size: few; DNA: TGTGCCAGCAGCTTAGAGGGCAGCTTGAACACTGAAGCTTTCTTT; CDR3: CASSLEGSLNTEAFF
J: TRBJ1-6; V: TRBV6-1; D: .; size: few; DNA: TGTGCCAGCAGCCAGAGCTCCTATAATTCACCCCTCCACTTT; CDR3: CASSQSSYNSPLHF
J: TRBJ2-1; V: TRBV6-1; D: TRBD2; size: .; DNA: TGTGCCAGCAGCCCCGAGCGGGGGTACTACAATGAGCAGTTCTTC; CDR3: CASSPERGYYNEQFF
J: TRBJ1-1; V: TRBV6-1; D: .; size: .; DNA: TGTGCCAGCAGTGAAGCGCGGGCAGACTTTGGGGCTTTCTTT; CDR3: CASSEARADFGAFF
J: TRBJ1-2; V: TRBV11-2; D: .; size: .; DNA: TGTGCCAGCAGCTTCGGACAGTCCGATGGCTACACCTTC; CDR3: CASSFGQSDGYTF
J: TRBJ2-1; V: TRBV27; D: .; size: few; DNA: TGTGCCAGCAGTTTAGCCCCTGGGGGGTACAATGAGCAGTTCTTC; CDR3: CASSLAPGGYNEQFF
J: TRBJ1-1; V: TRBV29-1; D: TRBD1; size: .; DNA: TGCAGCGTTGTAGGTGCTAAGCCGGGGACAGGGCTGAACACTGAAGCTTTCTTT; CDR3: CSVVGAKPGTGLNTEAFF
J: TRBJ2-1; V: TRBV24-1; D: .; size: .; DNA: TGTGCCCTTAATGGGACCTACAATGAGCAGTTCTTC; CDR3: CALNGTYNEQFF
J: TRBJ2-2; V: TRBV21-1; D: .; size: .; DNA: TGTGCCAGCAGCAAAGCCTCAGGGTTCCCCGGGGAGCTGTTTTTT; CDR3: CASSKASGFPGELFF
J: TRBJ1-2; V: TRBV10-2; D: TRBD1; size: .; DNA: TGCGCCAGCAGTGGGGGACAGGGGGCTGGAGGCTACACCTTC; CDR3: CASSGGQGAGGYTF
J: TRBJ1-6; V: TRBV5-4; D: .; size: .; DNA: TGTGCCAGCAGCTGGGAAGAAGGGGTTTCTTCACCCCTCCACTTT; CDR3: CASSWEEGVSSPLHF
J: TRBJ2-2; V: TRBV12-3/TRBV12-4; D: TRBD2; size: .; DNA: TGTGCCAGCAGTCCGACTAGCGGGGGCAGCGGGGAGCTGTTTTTT; CDR3: CASSPTSGGSGELFF
J: TRBJ1-5; V: TRBV18; D: .; size: .; DNA: TGTGCCAGCTCCCCCTCTAATGGAGGCAGGGTCAATCAGCCCCAGCATTTT; CDR3: CASSPSNGGRVNQPQHF
J: TRBJ2-5; V: TRBV5-4; D: .; size: once; DNA: TGTGCCAGCAGCTCCCAAGAGACCCAGTACTTC; CDR3: CASSSQETQYF
J: TRBJ1-5; V: TRBV28; D: .; size: few; DNA: TGTGCCAGCTTTGGGGTATATGGCAGGACGTCGAATCAGCCCCAGCATTTT; CDR3: CASFGVYGRTSNQPQHF
J: TRBJ1-6; V: TRBV15; D: .; size: .; DNA: TGTGCCACCAGAATGCCTGGACAGAACAATTCACCCCTCCACTTT; CDR3: CATRMPGQNNSPLHF
J: TRBJ2-3; V: TRBV11-2; D: TRBD2; size: .; DNA: TGTGCCAGTAGCATCTGGACTAGCGGTAGCACAGATACGCAGTATTTT; CDR3: CASSIWTSGSTDTQYF
J: TRBJ2-5; V: TRBV5-1; D: .; size: .; DNA: TGCGCCAGCAGCTTACAAGAGACCCAGTACTTC; CDR3: CASSLQETQYF
J: TRBJ1-4; V: TRBV19; D: TRBD1; size: few; DNA: TGTGCCAGTAGTATTGCGGGACAGGGTCGAACTAATGAAAAACTGTTTTTT; CDR3: CASSIAGQGRTNEKLFF
J: TRBJ1-4; V: TRBV6-1; D: .; size: .; DNA: TGTGCCAGCAGCACGGGAGCAACTAATGAAAAACTGTTTTTT; CDR3: CASSTGATNEKLFF
J: TRBJ1-2; V: TRBV6-2/TRBV6-3; D: .; size: medium-sized; DNA: TGTGCCAGCAGTTACTGGGGCGCGGGCTATGGCTACACCTTC; CDR3: CASSYWGAGYGYTF
J: TRBJ2-3; V: TRBV5-1; D: .; size: few; DNA: TGCGCCAGCAGCTTGGAAGGGAGGGGGGGCACAGATACGCAGTATTTT; CDR3: CASSLEGRGGTDTQYF
J: TRBJ2-3; V: TRBV20-1; D: TRBD2; size: few; DNA: TGCAGTGCTAGAGATCCAGGCTTCCTGACTAGCCCAGATACGCAGTATTTT; CDR3: CSARDPGFLTSPDTQYF
J: TRBJ2-7; V: TRBV2; D: .; size: few; DNA: TGTGCCAGCAGTGTCACCCACTACGAGCAGTACTTC; CDR3: CASSVTHYEQYF
J: TRBJ2-5; V: TRBV7-9; D: .; size: .; DNA: TGTGCCAGCAGCTTAGGGGGACTGCTACAAGAGACCCAGTACTTC; CDR3: CASSLGGLLQETQYF
J: TRBJ2-3; V: TRBV7-9; D: .; size: .; DNA: TGTGCCAGCAGCTGGCAGGGATTCGGCACTGCAGATACGCAGTATTTT; CDR3: CASSWQGFGTADTQYF
J: TRBJ2-5; V: TRBV9; D: .; size: .; DNA: TGTGCCAGCAGCGGGGGCGGGTACAAACAAGAGACCCAGTACTTC; CDR3: CASSGGGYKQETQYF
J: TRBJ1-5; V: TRBV30; D: .; size: .; DNA: TGTGCCTGGAGTGGGGGACACTCCAATCAGCCCCAGCATTTT; CDR3: CAWSGGHSNQPQHF
J: TRBJ2-5; V: TRBV6-1; D: TRBD1; size: .; DNA: TGTGCCAGCAGGCGACAGGGGACCCAGTACTTC; CDR3: CASRRQGTQYF
J: TRBJ1-5; V: TRBV7-2; D: TRBD1; size: .; DNA: TGTGCCAGCAGTACCGACAGGGGGCAAGATCAGCCCCAGCATTTT; CDR3: CASSTDRGQDQPQHF
J: TRBJ2-2; V: TRBV20-1; D: .; size: .; DNA: TGCAGTGCTAGACCCCCTGGATCCGTAGGAACCGGGGAGCTGTTTTTT; CDR3: CSARPPGSVGTGELFF
J: TRBJ1-1; V: TRBV12-3/TRBV12-4; D: .; size: few; DNA: TGTGCCAGCAGTTTGGTGAACAGTTTCACTGAAGCTTTCTTT; CDR3: CASSLVNSFTEAFF
J: TRBJ2-3; V: TRBV4-1; D: .; size: .; DNA: TGCGCCAGCAGCCCCCTCGATCCGAATACGCAGTATTTT; CDR3: CASSPLDPNTQYF
J: TRBJ2-5; V: TRBV20-1; D: .; size: .; DNA: TGCAGTGCTAGAGATCCTCGGGGGATGCTCCAAGAGACCCAGTACTTC; CDR3: CSARDPRGMLQETQYF
J: TRBJ2-4; V: TRBV28; D: TRBD2; size: .; DNA: TGTGCCAGCAGCCTGTCGGCTAGTCCTGGGACTAAGTACTTC; CDR3: CASSLSASPGTKYF
J: TRBJ1-1; V: TRBV19; D: .; size: few; DNA: TGTGCCAGTAGTATAGCCCAGGTGGGGGTGAACACTGAAGCTTTCTTT; CDR3: CASSIAQVGVNTEAFF
J: TRBJ2-2; V: TRBV11-2; D: .; size: .; DNA: TGTGCCAGCAGCTTAGTCAGGGTGTACGGGGAGCTGTTTTTT; CDR3: CASSLVRVYGELFF
J: TRBJ2-7; V: TRBV11-1; D: .; size: few; DNA: TGTGCCAGCAGCCCCGGGACTGTTACCTACGAGCAGTACTTC; CDR3: CASSPGTVTYEQYF
J: TRBJ1-2; V: TRBV30; D: .; size: .; DNA: TGTGCCTGGAAGACGGAGAACTATGGCTACACCTTC; CDR3: CAWKTENYGYTF
J: TRBJ1-5; V: TRBV28; D: TRBD1; size: few; DNA: TGTGCCAGCAGTTTACCACCAGCGGGACAGTTTATACAGCATTTT; CDR3: CASSLPPAGQFIQHF